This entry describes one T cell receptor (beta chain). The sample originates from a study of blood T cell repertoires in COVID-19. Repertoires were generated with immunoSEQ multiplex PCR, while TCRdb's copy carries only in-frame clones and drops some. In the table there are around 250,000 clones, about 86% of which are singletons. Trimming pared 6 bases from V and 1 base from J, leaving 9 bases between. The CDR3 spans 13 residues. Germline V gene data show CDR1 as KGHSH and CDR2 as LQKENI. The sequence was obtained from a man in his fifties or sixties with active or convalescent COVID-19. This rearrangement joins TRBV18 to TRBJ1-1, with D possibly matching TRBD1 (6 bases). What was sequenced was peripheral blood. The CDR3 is CASSVTGNTEAFF. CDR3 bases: TGTGCCAGCTCCGTGACAGGGAACACTGAAGCTTTCTTT.